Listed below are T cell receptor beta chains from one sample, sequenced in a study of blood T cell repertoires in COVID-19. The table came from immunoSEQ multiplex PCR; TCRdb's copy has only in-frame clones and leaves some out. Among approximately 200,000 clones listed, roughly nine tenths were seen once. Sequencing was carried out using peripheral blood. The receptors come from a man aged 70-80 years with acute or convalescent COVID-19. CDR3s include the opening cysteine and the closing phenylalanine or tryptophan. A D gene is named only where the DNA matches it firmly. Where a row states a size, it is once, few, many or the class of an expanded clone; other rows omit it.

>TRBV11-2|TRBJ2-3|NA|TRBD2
TGTGCCAGCAGCTTAGTTGCGGGAGTGGCAGATACGCAGTATTTT
CASSLVAGVADTQYF
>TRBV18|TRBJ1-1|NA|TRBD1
TGTGCCAGCTCACCACAAGGGACAGAAATCACTGAAGCTTTCTTT
CASSPQGTEITEAFF
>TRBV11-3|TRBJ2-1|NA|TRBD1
TGTGCCAGCAGCTTAAGACAGGGGTCCTACAATGAGCAGTTCTTC
CASSLRQGSYNEQFF
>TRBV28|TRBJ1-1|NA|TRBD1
TGTGCCAGCAGGCGGACAGGGGGCACTGAAGCTTTCTTT
CASRRTGGTEAFF
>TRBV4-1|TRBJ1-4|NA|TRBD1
TGCGCCAGCAGCCTTAGGGACAGGCGGAATGAAAAACTGTTTTTT
CASSLRDRRNEKLFF
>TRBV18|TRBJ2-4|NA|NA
TGTGCCAGCTCACTAGCGGCGCCTCCCAAAAACATTCAGTACTTC
CASSLAAPPKNIQYF
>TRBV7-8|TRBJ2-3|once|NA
TGTGCCAGCAGCTTAGTAGGAGTGGCGGATACGCAGTATTTT
CASSLVGVADTQYF
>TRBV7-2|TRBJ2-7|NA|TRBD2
TGTGCCAGCAGCTTGACTAGCGGGAAATCCTACGAGCAGTACTTC
CASSLTSGKSYEQYF
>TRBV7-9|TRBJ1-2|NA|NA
TGTGCCAGCAGCTCGGACGGAGGCTATGGCTACACCTTC
CASSSDGGYGYTF
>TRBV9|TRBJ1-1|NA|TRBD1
TGTGCCAGCAGCGTAGAGACAGGGGGCACTGAAGCTTTCTTT
CASSVETGGTEAFF
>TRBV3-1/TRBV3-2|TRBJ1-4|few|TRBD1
TGTGCCAGCCACGGGACAGGTTTTGAAAAACTGTTTTTT
CASHGTGFEKLFF
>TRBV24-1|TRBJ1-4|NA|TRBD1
TGTGCCACCAGTCTCACAGGAGACAGGGAACGGGGACTGTTTTTT
CATSLTGDRERGLFF
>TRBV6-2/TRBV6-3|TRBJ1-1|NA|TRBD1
TGTGCCAGCAGTAACACACAGGGGGCCACTGAAGCTTTCTTT
CASSNTQGATEAFF
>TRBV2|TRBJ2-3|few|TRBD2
TGTGCCAGCAGAGGGACTCGGACTAGCGGGACAGATACGCAGTATTTT
CASRGTRTSGTDTQYF
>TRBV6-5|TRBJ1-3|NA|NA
TGTGCCAGTGAGATCACGGTTGGAAACACCATATATTTT
CASEITVGNTIYF
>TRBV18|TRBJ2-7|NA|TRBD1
TGTGCCAGCTCACTCGGGACAGGGGATTTAAACGAGCAGTACTTC
CASSLGTGDLNEQYF
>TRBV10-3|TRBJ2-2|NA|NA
TGTGCCATCAGTGAGTCGGCCAGGCTTACCGGGGAGCTGTTTTTT
CAISESARLTGELFF
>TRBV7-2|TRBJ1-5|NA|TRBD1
TGTGCCAGCAGCTTAGGACAGGGGAGGGGCCAGCCCCAGCATTTT
CASSLGQGRGQPQHF